This entry lists 32 T cell receptor beta chains sequenced from one sample in a study of blood T cell repertoires in COVID-19. Sequenced by immunoSEQ multiplex PCR; TCRdb stores in-frame clones only, minus some. This sample has fewer than 250,000 clones, with over 75% found just once. Sequencing was done on a sample of PBMCs or T cells enriched from blood (not recorded which). The receptor source for this set is a woman between 35 and 50 years old with acute COVID-19.

V gene TRBV2 combines with J gene TRBJ1-5; 7 nucleotides line up with TRBD1. The germline gives CDR1 SNHLY, CDR2 FYNNEI. The CDR3 sequence is 15 residues long. J lost 0 bases, V lost 6 bases, and 5 bases had no gene match. This CDR3 reads CASSQTGNSNQPQHF. Here the CDR3 DNA reads TGTGCCAGCAGCCAGACAGGGAATAGCAATCAGCCCCAGCATTTT.

The genes are TRBV21-1 and TRBJ2-7; the table's TRBD1 call for D was not verified on the DNA. TRBV21-1 is a recognized pseudogene. The length of the CDR3 is 14 residues. CDR3 sequence (DNA): TGTGCCAGCACCCTGGGACAGTCCGTCTACGAGCAGTACTTC. It is translated as CASTLGQSVYEQYF.

This chain connects TRBV9 to TRBJ1-1; D is undetermined. V lost 0 bases and J 0 bases, leaving 3 bases between the germline ends. This CDR3 region has 13 residues. Germline CDR1 and CDR2: SGDLS and YYNGEE. CDR3 nucleotide sequence: TGTGCCAGCAGCGTAGACATGAACACTGAAGCTTTCTTT. Protein product: CASSVDMNTEAFF. The full variable domain, completed using reference TRBV9 and TRBJ1-1, is DSGVTQTPKHLITATGQRVTLRCSPRSGDLSVYWYQQSLDQGLQFLIQYYNGEERAKGNILERFSAQQFPDLHSELNLSSLELGDSALYFCASSVDMNTEAFFGQGTRLTVV.

This chain uses TRBV6-5 with TRBJ1-2; D might be TRBD1 (6 bases). The germline V gene encodes CDR1 MNHEY and CDR2 SVGAGI. Trimming removed 2 bases from V and 7 bases from J, with 11 bases in between. The CDR3 consists of 13 residues. The CDR3 coding sequence is TGTGCCAGCAGTTACCCTTTGACAGGTGGCTACACCTTC. This sequence encodes CASSYPLTGGYTF.

V and J are TRBV10-2 and TRBJ2-7; D is ambiguous. The ends were cut back, 1 base at V and 5 bases at J, with 9 bases in the middle. This CDR3 is 13 amino acids long. Germline V gene sequence: CDR1 WSHSY, CDR2 SAAADI. This CDR3 reads CASSEFPRNEQYF. The CDR3 nucleotides read TGCGCCAGCAGTGAGTTTCCGAGGAACGAGCAGTACTTC.

The genes are TRBV5-4 and TRBJ1-4, with D perhaps matching TRBD1 (6 bases). Germline CDR1 and CDR2: SGHNT and YYREEE (reference sequence). V was clipped by 4 bases and J by 7 bases, with 17 bases between them. The CDR3 covers 15 residues. Here the CDR3 DNA reads TGTGCCAGCAGCAACTACACGGACAGAGGTGAAAAACTGTTTTTT. This translates into CASSNYTDRGEKLFF.

The genes are TRBV9 and TRBJ1-5; D may be TRBD1 (5 bases). Between the trimmed V and J ends, which lost 5 bases and 6 bases, there was a span of 18 bases. Germline V gene sequence: CDR1 SGDLS, CDR2 YYNGEE. This CDR3 has 15 residues. This CDR3 reads CASSSYDSPGQPQHF. The CDR3 DNA reads TGTGCCAGCAGTTCATATGACAGCCCCGGTCAGCCCCAGCATTTT.

The rearrangement joins TRBV3-1 (or the pseudogene TRBV3-2) to TRBJ2-4; no clear D gene. This CDR3 is built from 13 residues. Germline CDR1 reads LGHDT; CDR2 reads YNNKEL (reference sequence). V was clipped by 1 base and J by 8 bases, with 9 bases between them. The CDR3 DNA reads as TGTGCCAGCAGCCAAGCCGGTATACACATTCAGTACTTC. Translated, it gives CASSQAGIHIQYF.

This chain joins TRBV5-8 and TRBJ1-6, with D maybe TRBD1 (5 bases). Germline CDR1 reads SGHTS; CDR2 reads YDEGEE. CDR3 length: 14 residues. Trimming removed 5 bases from V and 10 bases from J, with 16 bases in between. The CDR3 DNA reads as TGTGCCAGCAGTTTCAGGGTAGCGGCGTCACCCCTCCACTTT. Its translation: CASSFRVAASPLHF.

This clone has more than one count but fewer than ten. The chain combines TRBV20-1 with TRBJ2-1, with 9 positions matching TRBD2. Germline V CDR1 and CDR2: DFQATT, SNEGSKA (reference sequence). Unmatched junction bases numbered 7, after V lost 3 bases and J lost 4 bases. This CDR3 contains 15 residues. CDR3 bases: TGCAGTGCTAGTATAGCGGGAGTTGTATACAATGAGCAGTTCTTC. It codes for CSASIAGVVYNEQFF.

J is TRBJ1-6 and V is TRBV5-1; 7 bases fit TRBD1. The ends lost 3 bases at V and 15 bases at J; junction bases unmatched: 6. The V gene's germline CDR1 is SGHRS and CDR2 YFSETQ. This CDR3 contains 12 residues. CDR3 DNA sequence: TGCGCCAGCAGCTGGGACAGTGGGTTCCTCCACTTT. Encoded protein: CASSWDSGFLHF.

V gene TRBV28 combines with J gene TRBJ1-6; D perhaps matches TRBD1 (6 bases). CDR3 size: 14 residues. Germline CDR1 MDHEN, CDR2 SYDVKM. V gave up 3 bases and J gave up 6 bases, with 9 bases separating them. CDR3 bases: TGTGCCAGCAGTTTCTACAGGGTTAATTCACCCCTCCACTTT. Translating it yields CASSFYRVNSPLHF. Complete variable domain (other parts from reference TRBV28 and TRBJ1-6): DVKVTQSSRYLVKRTGEKVFLECVQDMDHENMFWYRQDPGLGLRLIYFSYDVKMKEKGDIPEGYSVSREKKERFSLILESASTNQTSMYLCASSFYRVNSPLHFGNGTRLTVT.

Only one count was recorded for this clone. The genes are TRBV7-2 and TRBJ1-5; no reliable D call. CDR3 length equals 13 residues. Looked up from germline, CDR1 is SGHTA and CDR2 is FQGNSA. V was pared by 5 bases and J by 6 bases, with 11 bases between. The CDR3: CASSQKEGQPQHF. CDR3 DNA: TGTGCCAGCAGCCAAAAGGAGGGTCAGCCCCAGCATTTT.

The CDR3 nucleotides are TGTGCCACCAGCAGAGAGGAGACGCAGTATTTT. Protein: CATSREETQYF. The genes are TRBV15 and TRBJ2-3; D call uncertain. V was trimmed by 0 bases and J by 9 bases, leaving 4 bases between them. The CDR3 covers 11 residues. CDR1 LNHNV and CDR2 YYDKDF come from the germline V gene (reference sequence).

The chain uses TRBV27 and TRBJ1-1; D remains ambiguous. There are 15 residues in the CDR3. V gave up 1 base and J gave up 5 bases, with 14 bases separating them. Germline CDR1 reads MNHEY; CDR2 reads SMNVEV (reference sequence). The CDR3 sequence: CASSLWRGPGTEAFF. CDR3 DNA sequence: TGTGCCAGCAGTTTATGGCGGGGTCCGGGAACTGAAGCTTTCTTT.

This clone has a count of ten or more. The J gene is TRBJ2-3, the V gene TRBV10-1; TRBD2 matches 13 bases. The V gene's germline CDR1 is WNHNN and CDR2 SYGVQD (reference sequence). The CDR3 covers 18 residues. Trimming at V came to 4 bases and at J to 2 bases, leaving 9 bases not matched to a gene. DNA of the CDR3: TGCGCCAGCAGTGGGGGACTAGCGGGGCCTCAAAACACAGATACGCAGTATTTT. Translating it yields CASSGGLAGPQNTDTQYF.

The chain carries TRBV29-1 and TRBJ1-3; D call uncertain. CDR1 SQVTM and CDR2 ANQGSEA come from the germline V gene. With 5 bases removed from V and 0 bases from J, the gap between germline ends came to 8 bases. CDR3 length equals 13 residues. The CDR3 DNA reads TGCAGCGTTAGACTGAGCTCTGGAAACACCATATATTTT. It translates to CSVRLSSGNTIYF.

This chain links TRBV12-5 with TRBJ1-1; D remains ambiguous. Per the germline V gene, CDR1 is LGHNT and CDR2 is FRNRAP. The CDR3 is 16 amino acids. V gave up 1 base and J gave up 6 bases, with 18 bases separating them. The CDR3 spells CASGLDIGLGPSEAFF. DNA of the CDR3: TGTGCTAGTGGTTTGGACATTGGACTTGGTCCGTCTGAAGCTTTCTTT.

The V call is TRBV7-9, the J call TRBJ2-3; the D gene is possibly TRBD1 (6 bases). In germline, CDR1 is SEHNR, CDR2 FQNEAQ (reference sequence). Trimming pared 6 bases from V and 4 bases from J, leaving 23 bases between. This CDR3 has 17 residues. DNA of the CDR3: TGTGCCAGCAGTCAATATTACAGGACAGACCGTGCAGATACGCAGTATTTT. Protein sequence: CASSQYYRTDRADTQYF.

V gene TRBV13 combines with J gene TRBJ1-6, with D possibly being TRBD1 (6 bases). Germline assignment: CDR1 PRHDT and CDR2 FYEKMQ (reference sequence). Trimming left V 7 bases short and J 9 bases short, with 22 bases between. CDR3 length equals 16 residues. CDR3 protein: CASNDNSARGGSPLHF. DNA of the CDR3: TGTGCCAGCAACGACAACTCAGCCAGGGGCGGTTCACCCCTCCACTTT.

The rearrangement uses TRBV4-1 and TRBJ1-1; D perhaps matches TRBD1 (5 bases). Germline CDR1 reads MGHRA; CDR2 reads YSYEKL. The CDR3 is made up of 18 amino acids. Trimming cost V 0 bases and J 4 bases, with 21 bases left between them. The CDR3 DNA reads as TGCGCCAGCAGCCAAGATGGGGCAGGGAGGTTGTTGGTCACTGAAGCTTTCTTT. It translates to CASSQDGAGRLLVTEAFF.

V and J are TRBV28 and TRBJ1-2; D is unresolved. This CDR3 comprises 12 residues. Trimming left V 3 bases short and J 10 bases short, with 12 bases between. CDR1 MDHEN and CDR2 SYDVKM come from the germline V gene. The CDR3 coding sequence is TGTGCCAGCAGTTTGCGTAACGAGGCCTACACCTTC. The encoded protein is CASSLRNEAYTF.

The rearrangement uses TRBV27 and TRBJ1-2, with TRBD1 matching 8 bases. V was clipped by 6 bases and J by 4 bases; unmatched bases: 4. There are 13 residues in the CDR3. Germline V gene sequence: CDR1 MNHEY, CDR2 SMNVEV (reference sequence). Here the CDR3 DNA reads TGTGCCAGCAGCCTGACAGGGGTCTATGGCTACACCTTC. It codes for CASSLTGVYGYTF.

The chain couples TRBV10-1 to TRBJ2-5; D not resolved. The V end was cut by 3 bases, the J end by 2 bases, with 7 bases between. The CDR3 is 13 amino acids. Germline V gene lookup returns CDR1 WNHNN and CDR2 SYGVQD (reference sequence). The CDR3 sequence: CASSEALQETQYF. The CDR3 DNA is TGCGCCAGCAGTGAAGCACTTCAAGAGACCCAGTACTTC.

The V call is TRBV28, the J call TRBJ2-7, with D tentatively TRBD1 (9 bases). Germline-derived CDR1 and CDR2 are MDHEN and SYDVKM. The CDR3 contains 15 residues. The V gene lost 5 bases and the J gene lost 3 bases, with 17 bases spanning the gap. CDR3 in amino acids: CASSRGGTGLYEQYF. CDR3 coding DNA: TGTGCCAGCAGTCGGGGGGGGACAGGGCTCTACGAGCAGTACTTC.

The J gene is TRBJ2-6, the V gene TRBV5-1, with 10 bases aligning to TRBD1. The CDR3 is made up of 18 amino acids. Trimming removed 5 bases from V and 0 bases from J; junction bases left unmatched: 8. CDR1 and CDR2 from the germline V gene are SGHRS and YFSETQ. CDR3 DNA: TGCGCCAGCAGAAACAGACAGGGGGCCTCCTCTGGGGCCAACGTCCTGACTTTC. Its translation is CASRNRQGASSGANVLTF.

This chain joins TRBV10-3 and TRBJ1-1; tentative D call: TRBD1 (6 bases). This CDR3 is 11 amino acids long. Trimming pared 10 bases from V and 11 bases from J, leaving 17 bases between. Germline CDR1 and CDR2: ENHRY and SYGVKD. In nucleotides, the CDR3 is TGTGCCACCGACCAAGGGGGTGATGCTTTCTTT. This codes for CATDQGGDAFF.

This chain uses TRBV7-9 with TRBJ2-1, with 10 bases that match TRBD1. This CDR3 is 15 amino acids long. CDR1 SEHNR and CDR2 FQNEAQ come from the germline V gene (reference sequence). The V segment lost 6 bases and the J segment 7 bases; nucleotides outside the gene matches: 9. In nucleotides, the CDR3 is TGTGCCAGCAGTATCGGACAGGGGGGTATAAATGAGCAGTTCTTC. It yields the protein CASSIGQGGINEQFF.

The chain joins TRBV5-1 to TRBJ2-7; 7 bases line up with TRBD1. This CDR3 has 17 amino acids. Germline V gives CDR1 SGHRS, CDR2 YFSETQ. Losses at the gene ends were 0 bases for V and 2 bases for J; bases not matched to a gene: 11. The CDR3 loop is CASSLGIIGTDPYEQYF. CDR3 sequence (DNA): TGCGCCAGCAGCTTGGGAATTATAGGGACAGATCCCTACGAGCAGTACTTC.

This clone has a count of ten or more. The chain combines TRBV5-5 with TRBJ1-1, with a weak D call TRBD1 (6 bases). The CDR3 consists of 15 residues. Germline CDR1 reads SGHKS; CDR2 reads YYEKEE (reference sequence). With 1 base removed from V and 2 bases from J, the gap between germline ends came to 12 bases. In nucleotides, the CDR3 is TGTGCCAGCAGCTTGAGCCCGGGGGGCAACACTGAAGCTTTCTTT. As protein: CASSLSPGGNTEAFF.

The chain recombines TRBV27 with TRBJ2-5, with a tentative D call TRBD1 (6 bases). Per the germline V gene, CDR1 is MNHEY and CDR2 is SMNVEV (reference sequence). V dropped 3 bases and J dropped 6 bases, with 17 bases sitting between them. The CDR3 length is 15 residues. CDR3 amino acids: CASSFQWTVGQTQYF. CDR3 bases: TGTGCCAGCAGTTTTCAGTGGACAGTCGGGCAGACCCAGTACTTC.

V usage is TRBV27 and J usage is TRBJ2-7, with 7 nucleotides matching TRBD1. V dropped 1 base and J dropped 0; count of bases not matched to a gene: 3. In germline, CDR1 is MNHEY, CDR2 SMNVEV (reference sequence). This CDR3 contains 15 residues. CDR3 sequence reads: CASSLFRGFSYEQYF. The CDR3 coding sequence is TGTGCCAGCAGTTTATTCAGGGGGTTCTCCTACGAGCAGTACTTC.